One and the same sample provided the 32 T cell receptor beta chains below, sequenced in a study of blood T cell repertoires in COVID-19. Profiled with immunoSEQ multiplex PCR; TCRdb holds only in-frame clones, not every one. Here the sample spans under 300,000 clones, about 88% being singletons. The sequenced material came from PBMCs or T cells enriched from blood (not recorded which). The receptors were sampled from a woman aged 50 to 60 who had been exposed to COVID-19.

The V call is TRBV6-6, the J call TRBJ1-5; D gene uncertain. The CDR3 is 11 residues long. The V end lost 6 bases, the J end lost 9 bases, and 9 bases lay between the germline ends. Germline-derived CDR1 and CDR2 are MNHNY and SVGAGI (reference sequence). CDR3 coding DNA: TGTGCCAGCAGCTCGGGATTGCCCCAGCATTTT. This codes for CASSSGLPQHF.

The V gene is TRBV12-3 or TRBV12-4, the J gene TRBJ1-2; D call uncertain. V lost 3 bases, J lost 3 bases, and 8 bases lay in between. The CDR3 contains 13 residues. The DNA for the CDR3 is TGTGCCAGCAGTTTGGCGGCGGACTATGGCTACACCTTC. This sequence encodes CASSLAADYGYTF.

CDR3 sequence (DNA): TGTGCCAGCAGTTTGGGCCAAGGGGGCGAAGGAAACACCATATATTTT. It encodes CASSLGQGGEGNTIYF. The chain is built from TRBV28 and TRBJ1-3; 7 bases are shared with TRBD1. Germline CDR1 MDHEN, CDR2 SYDVKM. V was clipped by 3 bases and J by 4 bases; unmatched bases: 9. CDR3 length: 16 amino acids.

V is TRBV28 and J is TRBJ2-7; D possibly corresponds to TRBD2 (6 bases). Trimming removed 5 bases from V and 2 bases from J, with 16 bases in between. This CDR3 has 15 amino acids. Germline CDR1 and CDR2: MDHEN and SYDVKM. CDR3 DNA: TGTGCCAGCAGTCCCGGCGGAGGGCGCACCTACGAGCAGTACTTC. It translates to CASSPGGGRTYEQYF.

This chain uses TRBV5-6 with TRBJ1-6; no clear D. V gave up 0 bases and J gave up 14 bases, with 6 bases separating them. CDR3 size: 11 residues. CDR1 and CDR2 from the germline V gene are SGHDT and YYEEEE. The CDR3 nucleotides are TGTGCCAGCAGCTTGGGAGCTACCCTCCACTTT. This codes for CASSLGATLHF.

The genes are TRBV19 and TRBJ1-1; possible D gene TRBD1, 5 bases. V was pared by 2 bases and J by 4 bases, with 14 bases between. The germline V gene encodes CDR1 LNHDA and CDR2 SQIVND (reference sequence). The CDR3 extends over 15 amino acids. In nucleotides, the CDR3 is TGTGCCAGTAGTATAAGGGGTACAGGAGTCACTGAAGCTTTCTTT. Its translation is CASSIRGTGVTEAFF.

The chain carries TRBV6-5 and TRBJ1-6; D not resolved. The CDR3 is 15 amino acids. The V and J ends lost 7 bases and 6 bases respectively, with 16 bases between them. Per the germline V gene, CDR1 is MNHEY and CDR2 is SVGAGI. The CDR3 nucleotides read TGTGCCAGCAACGAGGGCTTGAATTTTAATTCACCCCTCCACTTT. Its protein product is CASNEGLNFNSPLHF.

This chain links TRBV6-2 or TRBV6-3 with TRBJ2-3; a possible D gene is TRBD1 (5 bases). Germline V gives CDR1 MNHEY, CDR2 SVGEGT. With 5 bases removed from V and 1 base from J, the gap between germline ends came to 16 bases. The CDR3 contains 16 residues. CDR3: CASSVRQKFGTDTQYF. CDR3 coding DNA: TGTGCCAGCAGTGTCAGACAGAAGTTCGGCACAGATACGCAGTATTTT.

This clone was seen a single time. The rearrangement links TRBV7-2 to TRBJ1-1, with D maybe TRBD1 (6 bases). The germline V gene encodes CDR1 SGHTA and CDR2 FQGNSA. Between the trimmed V and J ends, which lost 8 bases and 11 bases, there was a span of 15 bases. This CDR3 is 11 amino acids long. The CDR3: CASSKTGTAFF. The CDR3 DNA reads TGTGCCAGCTCTAAAACAGGGACCGCTTTCTTT.

The rearrangement links TRBV19 to TRBJ2-3; 7 bases map to TRBD1. This CDR3 is built from 15 residues. V lost 6 bases, J lost 10 bases, and 16 bases stayed unmatched. CDR1 is LNHDA, CDR2 SQIVND, per germline (reference sequence). The DNA of the CDR3 is TGTGCCAGTAGCCCTTCCCACGAAACAGGGGCCGCGCAGTATTTT. Its translation is CASSPSHETGAAQYF. Together with reference TRBV19 and TRBJ2-3, the CDR3 gives the full variable domain: DGGITQSPKYLFRKEGQNVTLSCEQNLNHDAMYWYRQDPGQGLRLIYYSQIVNDFQKGDIAEGYSVSREKKESFPLTVTSAQKNPTAFYLCASSPSHETGAAQYFGPGTRLTVL.

The chain recombines TRBV19 with TRBJ2-2; D uncertain. V was trimmed by 3 bases and J by 6 bases, leaving 20 bases between them. In germline, CDR1 is LNHDA, CDR2 SQIVND (reference sequence). This CDR3 is built from 17 residues. CDR3 sequence (DNA): TGTGCCAGTAGTATGAGCCCCTCGTTCGGTCAGGCCGGGGAGCTGTTTTTT. As protein: CASSMSPSFGQAGELFF.

The genes are TRBV5-1 and TRBJ2-7; weak D call: TRBD2 (5 bases). The germline V and J ends were trimmed by 2 bases and 7 bases, with 16 bases remaining between them. This CDR3 is built from 14 residues. Germline-derived CDR1 and CDR2 are SGHRS and YFSETQ. CDR3 loop: CASSLTAGSEEQYF. CDR3 bases: TGCGCCAGCAGCTTAACTGCGGGCTCCGAGGAGCAGTACTTC.

This clone was seen just once. The chain uses TRBV6-5 and TRBJ1-2, with D hard to call. The CDR3 has 14 amino acids. Germline V gives CDR1 MNHEY, CDR2 SVGAGI. Trimming took off 7 bases at V and 1 base at J, with 13 bases between the two ends. CDR3 sequence: CASKRVGNNYGYTF. The CDR3 coding sequence is TGTGCCAGCAAGAGGGTCGGCAATAACTATGGCTACACCTTC.

The rearrangement uses TRBV12-3 or TRBV12-4 and TRBJ1-5; D gene uncertain. Between the trimmed V and J ends, which lost 6 bases and 7 bases, there was a span of 10 bases. The CDR3 covers 12 residues. The CDR3 nucleotides read TGTGCCAGCAGCCCCAGCGGACAGCCCCAGCATTTT. This sequence encodes CASSPSGQPQHF.

The chain combines TRBV5-1 with TRBJ1-2; 9 bases align to TRBD1. Germline values: CDR1 SGHRS, CDR2 YFSETQ. The J segment lost 14 bases and the V segment lost 0 bases, leaving 8 bases of the junction unmatched. This CDR3 comprises 13 residues. The CDR3 DNA reads TGCGCCAGCAGCTTGGAAGGACAGGGGTTGAGGACCTTC. The encoded protein is CASSLEGQGLRTF.

The chain joins TRBV5-6 to TRBJ1-1; tentatively, D is TRBD1 (5 bases). CDR3 length equals 12 residues. The germline V gene has CDR1 SGHDT and CDR2 YYEEEE. V lost 4 bases and J lost 10, with 14 bases in between. The CDR3 sequence: CASSTAGVAAFF. Written as DNA, the CDR3 is TGTGCCAGCAGCACCGCGGGGGTGGCAGCTTTCTTT.

This clone was found many times. The chain couples TRBV5-3 to TRBJ1-1; D is unresolved. TRBV5-3 is flagged as an ORF with uncertain function. V was trimmed by 5 bases and J by 6 bases, leaving 8 bases between them. The CDR3 extends over 11 amino acids. The CDR3 loop reads CARRRLPEAFF. CDR3 nucleotide sequence: TGTGCCAGAAGGAGGTTGCCTGAAGCTTTCTTT.

V and J are TRBV2 and TRBJ1-2, with D tentatively TRBD1 (5 bases). CDR3 length: 14 residues. CDR1 is SNHLY, CDR2 FYNNEI, per germline. V was trimmed by 5 bases and J by 1 base, leaving 11 bases between them. The CDR3 here is CASSLDSFNYGYTF. The CDR3 DNA follows: TGTGCCAGCAGTTTAGACAGTTTTAACTATGGCTACACCTTC. Using reference TRBV2 and TRBJ1-2 for the parts outside the CDR3, the full variable domain is EPEVTQTPSHQVTQMGQEVILRCVPISNHLYFYWYRQILGQKVEFLVSFYNNEISEKSEIFDDQFSVERPDGSNFTLKIRSTKLEDSAMYFCASSLDSFNYGYTFGSGTRLTVV.

This clone was counted once. This sequence joins TRBV2 and TRBJ1-4; D is unresolved. V lost 1 base, J lost 10 bases, and 10 bases lay in between. CDR1 and CDR2 (germline): SNHLY, FYNNEI. The CDR3 consists of 13 residues. CDR3 in amino acids: CASSEEDAGKLFF. CDR3 sequence (DNA): TGTGCCAGCAGTGAAGAGGATGCGGGAAAACTGTTTTTT.

The CDR3 DNA reads as TGTGCCAGCAGTTACTCTATTAGCTACATGAACACTGAAGCTTTCTTT. Translating gives CASSYSISYMNTEAFF. The chain couples TRBV6-5 to TRBJ1-1, with D uncertain. This CDR3 contains 16 residues. The V end lost 0 bases, the J end lost 0 bases, and 11 bases lay between the germline ends. From germline, CDR1 is MNHEY and CDR2 SVGAGI.

The chain is built from TRBV10-2 and TRBJ1-2; 9 bases match TRBD1. V shed 7 bases, J shed 7 bases, and the junction held 10 bases outside the gene matches. Germline loops: CDR1 WSHSY, CDR2 SAAADI. This CDR3 has 14 residues. This CDR3 reads CASTPGTGSSGYTF. The CDR3 DNA reads TGCGCCAGCACCCCAGGGACAGGGAGCTCTGGCTACACCTTC.

The V call is TRBV24-1, the J call TRBJ2-1, with TRBD1 matching over 9 bases. Germline V gives CDR1 KGHDR, CDR2 SFDVKD. The CDR3 runs to 19 residues. Trimming cost V 4 bases and J 1 base; bases outside gene matches: 13. The CDR3 bases are TGTGCCACCAGTGAGGTTTCCGACAGGGGGGCATCTTCCTACAATGAGCAGTTCTTC. Encoded protein: CATSEVSDRGASSYNEQFF.

V is TRBV7-9 and J is TRBJ1-2, with a weak D call TRBD1 (6 bases). Per the germline V gene, CDR1 is SEHNR and CDR2 is FQNEAQ (reference sequence). V lost 5 bases and J lost 1, with 17 bases in between. CDR3 size: 16 residues. The CDR3 reads CASSPKLGADNYGYTF. DNA for the CDR3: TGTGCCAGCAGCCCGAAATTGGGGGCAGATAACTATGGCTACACCTTC.

The chain combines TRBV18 with TRBJ1-4; D is unclear. Germline V gives CDR1 KGHSH, CDR2 LQKENI. Trimming cost V 6 bases and J 6 bases, with 8 bases left between them. This CDR3 spans 12 amino acids. The CDR3 nucleotides are TGTGCCAGCTCCCCCGAGGATGAAAAACTGTTTTTT. Its protein product is CASSPEDEKLFF.

This chain connects TRBV5-1 to TRBJ1-1; D gene ambiguous. Germline values: CDR1 SGHRS, CDR2 YFSETQ. The CDR3 loop spans 14 amino acids. The V gene lost 3 bases and the J gene lost 4 bases, with 13 bases spanning the gap. The DNA for the CDR3 is TGCGCCAGCAGCTATGACACCGCGGGCACTGAAGCTTTCTTT. Protein sequence: CASSYDTAGTEAFF.

The rearrangement links TRBV3-1 (or the pseudogene TRBV3-2) to TRBJ1-6; D is unclear. The CDR3 is 15 amino acids. V was cut by 2 bases and J by 9 bases, with 14 bases left in between. CDR1 is LGHDT, CDR2 YNNKEL, per germline (reference sequence). Here the CDR3 DNA reads TGTGCCAGCAGCCAATTGGGCAATTCGGCTTCACCCCTCCACTTT. Amino acid sequence: CASSQLGNSASPLHF.

The V call is TRBV7-7, the J call TRBJ2-1, with TRBD1 matching 7 bases. V shed 2 bases and J 6 bases; nucleotides not matched to a gene: 4. The CDR3 length is 14 residues. Per germline, CDR1 SSHAT and CDR2 FNYEAQ (reference sequence). This chain's CDR3 is CASSLMPGGNEQFF. CDR3 sequence (DNA): TGTGCCAGCAGCTTAATGCCAGGGGGCAATGAGCAGTTCTTC.

The sample holds one count of this clone. The V and J genes are TRBV19 and TRBJ2-1, with D maybe TRBD1 (6 bases). Trimming cost V 3 bases and J 9 bases, with 21 bases left between them. This CDR3 has 16 amino acids. Germline V gene sequence: CDR1 LNHDA, CDR2 SQIVND (reference sequence). CDR3: CASSMGAADRMSEQFF. The CDR3 nucleotides are TGTGCCAGTAGTATGGGGGCGGCCGATCGAATGAGTGAGCAGTTCTTC.

This chain uses TRBV21-1 with TRBJ2-3; whether TRBD2, the table's D call, matches the DNA was not checked. TRBV21-1 counts as a pseudogene. The length of the CDR3 is 12 residues. The chain's CDR3 is CASSKGADTQYF. In DNA, the CDR3 is TGTGCCAGCAGCAAAGGCGCAGATACGCAGTATTTT.

The chain couples TRBV24-1 to TRBJ2-3; possibly TRBD2 for D (5 bases). Germline V gives CDR1 KGHDR, CDR2 SFDVKD. V was shortened by 3 bases and J by 5 bases, with 20 bases between the two germline ends. The CDR3 has 17 residues. The CDR3 coding sequence is TGTGCCACCAGTGATAGGGCTAGCCTAACAGAAGTAGATACGCAGTATTTT. Its translation is CATSDRASLTEVDTQYF.

This rearrangement joins TRBV29-1 to TRBJ2-3, with 8 bases matching TRBD1. The J segment lost 6 bases and the V segment lost 4 bases, leaving 9 bases of the junction unmatched. Germline V lookup: CDR1 SQVTM, CDR2 ANQGSEA. The CDR3 loop spans 14 amino acids. The CDR3 reads CSVVDRGRSDTQYF. CDR3 DNA: TGCAGCGTTGTAGACAGGGGTAGATCGGATACGCAGTATTTT.

The table lists this clone with a few counts. J is TRBJ1-2 and V is TRBV11-2; D gene uncertain. Looked up from germline, CDR1 is SGHAT and CDR2 is FQNNGV. Trimming removed 1 base from V and 9 bases from J, with 9 bases in between. The CDR3 runs to 12 residues. The CDR3 loop reads CASSLGGISYTF. For the CDR3, the DNA is TGTGCCAGCAGCTTAGGAGGGATAAGCTACACCTTC.